These 27 T cell receptor beta chains were sequenced from one sample in a study of cytomegalovirus exposure and HLA in healthy donors. With 60 Vbeta and 13 Jbeta primers, the PCR was carried out. The protocol was immunoSEQ multiplex PCR, while the TCRdb copy is restricted to in-frame clones and leaves out a portion. Of 120,000 to 150,000 clones listed, under 85% are singletons. Sample: PBMCs. These receptors came from a woman between 40 and 55 years old in good health and CMV-seropositive.

The chain employs TRBV6-1 and TRBJ2-7, with TRBD1 matching over 9 bases. The CDR3 runs 14 residues. CDR1 and CDR2 (germline): MNHNS, SASEGT. The V gene end was trimmed by 4 bases and the J gene end by 6 bases; junction bases not matched to a gene: 7. This CDR3 is CASSAGTGPGEQYF. In DNA, the CDR3 is TGTGCCAGCAGTGCAGGGACAGGGCCTGGCGAGCAGTACTTC.

This chain links TRBV7-9 with TRBJ1-1; D may be TRBD1 (6 bases). V lost 8 bases and J 5 bases, leaving 15 bases between the germline ends. There are 13 residues in the CDR3. Germline loops: CDR1 SEHNR, CDR2 FQNEAQ (reference sequence). As DNA, the CDR3 is TGTGCCAGCCGGGAGGGGGTGGGAACTGAAGCTTTCTTT. Translated: CASREGVGTEAFF.

This chain links TRBV5-1 with TRBJ2-3; D may be TRBD1 (6 bases). CDR1 SGHRS and CDR2 YFSETQ come from the germline V gene. V was clipped by 4 bases and J by 0 bases, with 12 bases between them. This CDR3 region has 15 residues. The CDR3 DNA sequence: TGCGCCAGCAGCCCCGGGACACCTAGCACAGATACGCAGTATTTT. As protein: CASSPGTPSTDTQYF.

Of note for this clone: Sequence at one end of the junction differs from germline and may be a read error. The rearrangement uses TRBV2 and TRBJ2-4, with D tentatively TRBD1 (6 bases). Germline CDR1 is SNHLY and CDR2 is FYNNEI. The CDR3 spans 12 residues. CDR3 DNA: TGTGCCAGCAGTGAGGAGGACAGTCCAGGGCACTTC. This codes for CASSEEDSPGHF.

The chain links TRBV29-1 to TRBJ1-1; 7 bases map to TRBD1. Germline loops: CDR1 SQVTM, CDR2 ANQGSEA. CDR3 size: 13 residues. With V trimmed by 1 base and J by 4 bases, 3 bases remained unmatched. The CDR3 sequence is CSVEGQGSTEAFF. Written as DNA, the CDR3 is TGCAGCGTTGAAGGACAGGGAAGCACTGAAGCTTTCTTT.

This clone was seen only once. Without the conserved terminal phenylalanine or tryptophan, this CDR3 likely stems from a read error. The J gene is TRBJ1-3, the V gene TRBV7-7; D might be TRBD1 (5 bases). The CDR3 is made up of 14 amino acids. V was clipped by 5 bases and J by 0 bases, with 8 bases between them. CDR1 is SSHAT, CDR2 FNYEAQ, per germline (reference sequence). The CDR3 nucleotides are TGTGCCAGCAGCGCGGGGCGCTCTGGAAACACCATATATTTG. Amino acid sequence: CASSAGRSGNTIYL.

The chain recombines TRBV6-5 with TRBJ2-3; tentative D call: TRBD1 (7 bases). Trimming cost V 2 bases and J 4 bases, with 16 bases left between them. The germline V gene has CDR1 MNHEY and CDR2 SVGAGI. The CDR3 consists of 16 residues. For the CDR3, the DNA is TGTGCCAGCAGTTACCTAACAACAGGGGAGGCAGATACGCAGTATTTT. Translated: CASSYLTTGEADTQYF.

V gene TRBV4-1 combines with J gene TRBJ1-1; weak D call: TRBD1 (6 bases). The V gene lost 6 bases and the J gene lost 0 bases, with 17 bases spanning the gap. The CDR3 runs to 16 residues. In germline, CDR1 is MGHRA, CDR2 YSYEKL. Here the CDR3 DNA reads TGCGCCAGCAGTAAAGGGGGTCTTCAACTGAACACTGAAGCTTTCTTT. Amino acid sequence: CASSKGGLQLNTEAFF.

This clone appeared a single time. The chain is built from TRBV7-6 and TRBJ2-7, with 7 bases lining up with TRBD1. The CDR3 loop spans 14 amino acids. Germline V CDR1 and CDR2: SGHVS, FNYEAQ. Losses at the gene ends were 0 bases for V and 2 bases for J; bases not matched to a gene: 1. Written as DNA, the CDR3 is TGTGCCAGCAGCTTAGCCGGGACAGCCTACGAGCAGTACTTC. It specifies CASSLAGTAYEQYF.

In nucleotides, the CDR3 is TGCGCCAGCAGTCAAGGGGGTAGGGGGCGAGAAAAACTGTTTTTT. Amino acids: CASSQGGRGREKLFF. The V call is TRBV23-1, the J call TRBJ1-4, with TRBD1 matching 7 bases. TRBV23-1 is treated as an ORF (open reading frame) with a function not yet certain. The CDR3 spans 15 residues. V dropped 2 bases and J dropped 8; count of bases not matched to a gene: 8.

The chain combines TRBV2 with TRBJ2-2; no firm D call. Germline V gene lookup returns CDR1 SNHLY and CDR2 FYNNEI. This CDR3 contains 14 residues. V shed 6 bases and J shed 0 bases, with 8 bases lying between them. The CDR3 here is CASRYTSNTGELFF. As DNA, the CDR3 is TGTGCCAGCAGGTACACCTCGAACACCGGGGAGCTGTTTTTT.

V is TRBV5-6 and J is TRBJ2-2; D may be TRBD1 (6 bases). The CDR3 contains 15 residues. The germline CDR1 and CDR2 sequences are SGHDT and YYEEEE. The germline V and J ends were trimmed by 3 bases and 1 base, with 10 bases remaining between them. CDR3 residues: CASSYLDRNTGELFF. The CDR3 coding sequence is TGTGCCAGCAGCTACCTGGACAGGAACACCGGGGAGCTGTTTTTT.

This clone came up a few times. J is TRBJ1-1 and V is TRBV30, with D hard to call. Per germline, CDR1 GTSNPN and CDR2 SVGIG (reference sequence). The CDR3 is 13 amino acids. V lost 0 bases and J lost 1, with 6 bases in between. This CDR3 reads CAWSVQRNTEAFF. In DNA form, the CDR3 reads TGTGCCTGGAGTGTACAGAGGAACACTGAAGCTTTCTTT.

This clone was found a few times. The genes are TRBV7-9 and TRBJ1-1; the match to TRBD1 covers 7 bases. The CDR3 sequence is 14 residues long. V dropped 5 bases and J dropped 3; count of bases not matched to a gene: 6. Germline V gives CDR1 SEHNR, CDR2 FQNEAQ (reference sequence). The CDR3 DNA follows: TGTGCCAGCAGCCCCCACAGGGGTGACACTGAAGCTTTCTTT. Encoded protein: CASSPHRGDTEAFF.

The rearrangement links TRBV6-6 to TRBJ1-5; tentative D call: TRBD1 (6 bases). This CDR3 contains 14 residues. V dropped 9 bases and J dropped 0 bases, with 12 bases sitting between them. Germline V gives CDR1 MNHNY, CDR2 SVGAGI (reference sequence). The CDR3 reads CASWGQVSNQPQHF. CDR3 sequence (DNA): TGTGCCAGTTGGGGGCAGGTTAGCAATCAGCCCCAGCATTTT.

The CDR3 coding sequence is TGCAGTGCTAGAGATGGCCGAAAACTGTTTTTT. Protein product: CSARDGRKLFF. The gene calls are TRBV20-1 and TRBJ1-4, with D unresolved. Germline V gives CDR1 DFQATT, CDR2 SNEGSKA (reference sequence). Trimming took 0 bases from V and 10 from J, leaving 6 bases between them. This CDR3 spans 11 amino acids.

This clone was detected once. V usage is TRBV27 and J usage is TRBJ2-1; possible D gene TRBD1, 5 bases. Per germline, CDR1 MNHEY and CDR2 SMNVEV (reference sequence). Deletions cut 4 bases from V and 9 bases from J, with 13 bases between. This CDR3 is built from 13 residues. CDR3 nucleotide sequence: TGTGCCAGCAGTTCAAAACCAGGGATTGAGCAGTTCTTC. It is translated as CASSSKPGIEQFF.

The chain combines TRBV27 with TRBJ1-3; D may be TRBD1 (5 bases). The germline V gene has CDR1 MNHEY and CDR2 SMNVEV (reference sequence). There are 15 residues in the CDR3. V was trimmed by 6 bases and J by 2 bases, leaving 14 bases between them. The CDR3 DNA follows: TGTGCCAGCAGGCCCGACAGAATTCCTGGAAACACCATATATTTT. Protein sequence: CASRPDRIPGNTIYF.

This chain connects TRBV7-9 to TRBJ2-3, with 9 bases fitting TRBD1. The CDR3 contains 17 residues. V shed 5 bases, J shed 0 bases, and the junction held 9 bases outside the gene matches. Germline values: CDR1 SEHNR, CDR2 FQNEAQ (reference sequence). CDR3 nucleotide sequence: TGTGCCAGCAGCCGATGGACAGGGGCGATAAGCACAGATACGCAGTATTTT. Translated: CASSRWTGAISTDTQYF. Based on the CDR3 plus reference TRBV7-9 and TRBJ2-3, the full variable domain is DTGVSQNPRHKITKRGQNVTFRCDPISEHNRLYWYRQTLGQGPEFLTYFQNEAQLEKSRLLSDRFSAERPKGSFSTLEIQRTEQGDSAMYLCASSRWTGAISTDTQYFGPGTRLTVL.

The V and J genes are TRBV28 and TRBJ2-7, with 9 bases fitting TRBD2. With V trimmed by 5 bases and J by 3 bases, 8 bases remained unmatched. Per germline, CDR1 MDHEN and CDR2 SYDVKM. The CDR3 is made up of 15 amino acids. CDR3: CASSPSRRGGYEQYF. CDR3 DNA: TGTGCCAGCAGTCCCTCCCGGCGGGGGGGCTACGAGCAGTACTTC.

The V and J genes are TRBV27 and TRBJ2-1, with a weak D call TRBD2 (6 bases). The CDR3 totals 14 residues. V lost 5 bases and J lost 2, with 10 bases in between. Germline-derived CDR1 and CDR2 are MNHEY and SMNVEV (reference sequence). CDR3 in DNA: TGTGCCAGCAGTCTGGGACTGCCCTACAATGAGCAGTTCTTC. Translation: CASSLGLPYNEQFF.

The V and J genes are TRBV6-1 and TRBJ1-1; maybe TRBD1 (6 bases). With 6 bases removed from V and 0 bases from J, the gap between germline ends came to 8 bases. The CDR3 length is 13 residues. Germline V lookup: CDR1 MNHNS, CDR2 SASEGT. The CDR3 sequence is CASSTGMNTEAFF. The CDR3 DNA is TGTGCCAGCAGCACAGGGATGAACACTGAAGCTTTCTTT.

V usage is TRBV2 and J usage is TRBJ2-5; 7 positions match TRBD2. V shed 7 bases and J 3 bases; nucleotides not matched to a gene: 5. The germline CDR1 and CDR2 sequences are SNHLY and FYNNEI. The CDR3 loop spans 13 amino acids. Written as DNA, the CDR3 is TGTGCCAGCAAAAGGGAGGGAGAAGAGACCCAGTACTTC. Its translation: CASKREGEETQYF.

The chain recombines TRBV5-6 with TRBJ2-5; D is ambiguous. Trimming took 4 bases from V and 9 from J, leaving 22 bases between them. The CDR3 runs to 15 residues. Per the germline V gene, CDR1 is SGHDT and CDR2 is YYEEEE. The CDR3 loop reads CASSPNPLGSAAQYF. Here the CDR3 DNA reads TGTGCCAGCAGCCCGAACCCGCTCGGGTCCGCGGCCCAGTACTTC.

This clone was observed once. The genes are TRBV11-2 and TRBJ2-1; D is perhaps TRBD2 (6 bases). The CDR3 length is 15 residues. V was clipped by 6 bases and J by 0 bases, with 12 bases between them. Germline-derived CDR1 and CDR2 are SGHAT and FQNNGV. The CDR3 nucleotides are TGTGCCAGCAGTTATCTAGCGATCTCCTACAATGAGCAGTTCTTC. Encoded protein: CASSYLAISYNEQFF.

This clone came up a few times. The V and J genes are TRBV7-6 and TRBJ1-2, with 7 bases matching TRBD1. Germline loops: CDR1 SGHVS, CDR2 FNYEAQ. V was clipped by 3 bases and J by 4 bases; unmatched bases: 11. This CDR3 comprises 16 residues. CDR3 sequence: CASSFRGAEGAYGYTF. CDR3 coding DNA: TGTGCCAGCAGCTTCCGGGGAGCGGAGGGGGCCTATGGCTACACCTTC.

The chain uses TRBV6-6 and TRBJ1-1; TRBD1 is a possible D gene (5 bases). The CDR3 length is 14 residues. Germline V gives CDR1 MNHNY, CDR2 SVGAGI (reference sequence). Deletions cut 0 bases from V and 5 bases from J, with 10 bases between. The CDR3: CASSYSGVGTEAFF. CDR3 coding DNA: TGTGCCAGCAGTTACTCAGGGGTGGGGACTGAAGCTTTCTTT.